These T cell receptor beta chains were read from a single sample in a study of vaccination and CD4 T cells after COVID-19. No antigen has been assigned to these receptors. One entry per CDR3 protein, called by TCRdb with MiXCR from the PCR reads. Counted here are approximately 7,000 distinct CDR3 sequences, about two thirds occurring once; the ten biggest clones make up 15%. The sample was CD4+ T cells from blood, cultured in vitro. The source is a human donor who had recovered from COVID-19. The CDR3 runs from the conserved cysteine through the conserved F or W. Each record gives: clone size, V gene, D gene, J gene, CDR3 protein, CDR3 DNA. The D gene is left open where the match is weak. Not every row has a clone size; where given, it reads once, few, many or a size class.

>-|TRBV27|-|TRBJ1-5
CASSPDTSNQPQHF
TGTGCCAGCAGCCCGGACACGAGCAATCAGCCCCAGCATTTT
>-|TRBV7-9|TRBD2|TRBJ2-5
CASVRTSGGVTQETQYF
TGTGCCAGCGTTCGGACTAGCGGGGGCGTCACACAAGAGACCCAGTACTTC
>-|TRBV7-9|-|TRBJ2-7
CASRPSGLTEQYF
TGTGCCAGCCGGCCAAGCGGCCTGACTGAGCAGTACTTC
>-|TRBV24-1|-|TRBJ1-5
CATSDRDHQPQHF
TGTGCCACCAGTGACCGGGATCATCAGCCCCAGCATTTT
>-|TRBV29-1|TRBD2|TRBJ2-3
CSVEGIAGGTQGTDTQYF
TGCAGCGTTGAGGGTATTGCGGGAGGCACCCAGGGCACAGATACGCAGTATTTT
>medium-sized|TRBV20-1|-|TRBJ1-4
CSALRTTGVNEKLFF
TGCAGTGCTTTACGAACGACAGGAGTTAATGAAAAACTGTTTTTT
>few|TRBV2|-|TRBJ2-5
CASNILRSGPETQYF
TGTGCCAGCAACATTTTAAGGTCGGGGCCAGAGACCCAGTACTTC
>once|TRBV20-1|TRBD1|TRBJ1-5
CSAKTGTGSTNSNQPQHF
TGCAGTGCTAAGACCGGGACAGGCAGTACTAATAGCAATCAGCCCCAGCATTTT
>-|TRBV19|-|TRBJ2-2
CASKRTNTGELFF
TGTGCCAGTAAACGGACGAACACCGGGGAGCTGTTTTTT
>once|TRBV28|-|TRBJ1-2
CASSLKGYGYTF
TGTGCCAGCAGTTTAAAGGGCTATGGCTACACCTTC
>-|TRBV15|-|TRBJ2-2
CATSIGGNTGELFF
TGTGCCACCAGCATCGGAGGGAATACCGGGGAGCTGTTTTTT
>-|TRBV6-1|-|TRBJ2-2
CASSPDPGELFF
TGTGCCAGCAGCCCCGATCCCGGGGAGCTGTTTTTT
>-|TRBV6-2/TRBV6-3|TRBD2|TRBJ2-3
CASSNLAAERTDTQYF
TGTGCCAGCAGTAACCTAGCGGCAGAGAGGACAGATACGCAGTATTTT